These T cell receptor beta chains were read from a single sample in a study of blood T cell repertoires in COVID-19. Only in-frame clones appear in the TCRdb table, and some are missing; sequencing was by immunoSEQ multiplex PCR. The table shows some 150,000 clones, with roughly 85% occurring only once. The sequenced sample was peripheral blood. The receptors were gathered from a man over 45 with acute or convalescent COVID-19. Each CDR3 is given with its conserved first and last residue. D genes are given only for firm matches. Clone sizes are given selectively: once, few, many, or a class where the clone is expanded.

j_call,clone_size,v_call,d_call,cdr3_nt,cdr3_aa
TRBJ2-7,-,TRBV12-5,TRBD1,TGTGCTAGTGGTTCTCCGGACAGGTCTAGCTCCTACGAGCAGTACTTC,CASGSPDRSSSYEQYF
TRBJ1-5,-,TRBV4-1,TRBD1,TGCGCCAGCAGCCAAGATCCGGGACAGGGCAATCAGCCCCAGCATTTT,CASSQDPGQGNQPQHF
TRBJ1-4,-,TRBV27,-,TGTGCCAGCAGTTTATCGGGCCAGGGCCCAACTAATGAAAAACTGTTTTTT,CASSLSGQGPTNEKLFF
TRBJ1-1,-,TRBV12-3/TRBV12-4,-,TGTGCCAGCAGTTCAGGGGTTGCAGCTTTCTTT,CASSSGVAAFF
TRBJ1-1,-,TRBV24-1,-,TGTGCCACCAGAGGACAGATGAACACTGAAGCTTTCTTT,CATRGQMNTEAFF
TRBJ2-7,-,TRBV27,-,TGTGCCAGCAGTTTAGCCAGGTTGTACGAGCAGTACTTC,CASSLARLYEQYF
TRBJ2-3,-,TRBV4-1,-,TGCGCCAGCAGCCAAGAACGACAACGCACAGATACGCAGTATTTT,CASSQERQRTDTQYF
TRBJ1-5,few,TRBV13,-,TGTGCCAGCAGCTTAGGGCAGAGCAATCAGCCCCAGCATTTT,CASSLGQSNQPQHF
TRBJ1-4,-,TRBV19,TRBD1,TGTGCCAGTAGTATGGGACAGGGTAATGAAAAACTGTTTTTT,CASSMGQGNEKLFF
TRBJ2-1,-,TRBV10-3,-,TGTGCCATCAGTTTGGGCTATGAGCAGTTCTTC,CAISLGYEQFF
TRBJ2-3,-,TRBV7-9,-,TGTGCCAGCAGCGACGAGACAGTTGCAGCCCTGGATACGCAGTATTTT,CASSDETVAALDTQYF
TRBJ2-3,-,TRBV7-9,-,TGTGCCAGCAGCGCTACGAGCACAGATACGCAGTATTTT,CASSATSTDTQYF
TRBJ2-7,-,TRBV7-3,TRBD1,TGTGCCAGCAGCCCCGGGACAGAAGAATCCTACGAGCAGTACTTC,CASSPGTEESYEQYF
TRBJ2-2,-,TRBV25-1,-,TGTGCCAGTAGCCCCCGTCCCGAAAACGGGGAGCTGTTTTTT,CASSPRPENGELFF
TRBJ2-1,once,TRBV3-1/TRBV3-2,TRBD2,TGTGCCAGCAGCCAAAAAGGGGGCGGGACTAGCGGGAGAAGTGAGCAGTTCTTC,CASSQKGGGTSGRSEQFF
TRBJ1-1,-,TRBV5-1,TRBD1,TGCGCCAGCAGCGGAAACAGGGGTAGTACTGAAGCTTTCTTT,CASSGNRGSTEAFF
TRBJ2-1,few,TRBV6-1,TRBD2,TGTGCCAGCAGTGAAGGACTAGCGGGGGACTACAATGAGCAGTTCTTC,CASSEGLAGDYNEQFF
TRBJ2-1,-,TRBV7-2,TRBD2,TGTGCCAGCAGCTTTATCGCGGGGGGCTCCATAATCGGTGAGCAGTTCTTC,CASSFIAGGSIIGEQFF
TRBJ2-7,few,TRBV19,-,TGTGCCAGTGAAGGTCCTCTCGGCAGGTTAGCAGGGCCGATTTCCTACGAGCAGTACTTC,CASEGPLGRLAGPISYEQYF
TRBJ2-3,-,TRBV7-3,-,TGTGCCAGCAGCCCCCTCGGGATCGAGGGGGCAGATACGCAGTATTTT,CASSPLGIEGADTQYF
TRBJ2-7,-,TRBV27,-,TGTGCCAGCAGTTTATCTGTTCTCGGTCCCGAGCAGTACTTC,CASSLSVLGPEQYF
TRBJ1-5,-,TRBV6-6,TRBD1,TGTGCCAGCAGTTGGGAGACAGGGGCCCAGAATCAGCCCCAGCATTTT,CASSWETGAQNQPQHF
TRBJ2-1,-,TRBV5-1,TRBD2,TGCGCCAGCAGCTTGGTTACTAGCGTCGATGAGCAGTTCTTC,CASSLVTSVDEQFF
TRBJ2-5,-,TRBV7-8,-,TGTGCCAGCAGCTTAGCCGGAGGTGGTGAGACCCAGTACTTC,CASSLAGGGETQYF
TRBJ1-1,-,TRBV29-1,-,TGCAGCGTCGCCCGCTCGGGGTTAATCACTGAAGCTTTCTTT,CSVARSGLITEAFF
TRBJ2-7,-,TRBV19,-,TGTGCCAGTAGTAACCAGGGGAACTACGAGCAGTACTTC,CASSNQGNYEQYF
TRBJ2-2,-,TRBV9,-,TGTGCCAGCAGCCCCTACACCGGGGAGCTGTTTTTT,CASSPYTGELFF
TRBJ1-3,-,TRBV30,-,TGTGCCTGGAGTGGGGGCGCTAACTCTGGAAACACCATATATTTT,CAWSGGANSGNTIYF
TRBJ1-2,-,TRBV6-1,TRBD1,TGTGCCAGCAGTGAACCTGGACAGGCCCCATATGGCTACACCTTC,CASSEPGQAPYGYTF
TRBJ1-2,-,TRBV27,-,TGTGCCAGCAGTCTCCGGGGGTACTATGGCTACACCTTC,CASSLRGYYGYTF
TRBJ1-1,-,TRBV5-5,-,TGTGCCAGCAGCTCTGCGGGGGGCTTCGGCACTGAAGCTTTCTTT,CASSSAGGFGTEAFF
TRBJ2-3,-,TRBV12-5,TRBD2,TGTGCTAGTGGAACGGGACTAGCGGCAGATACGCAGTATTTT,CASGTGLAADTQYF
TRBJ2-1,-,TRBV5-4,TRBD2,TGTGCCAGCAGCTTGTGGACTAGCGGGAGTTCAAATGAGCAGTTCTTC,CASSLWTSGSSNEQFF
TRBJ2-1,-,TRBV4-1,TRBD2,TGCGCCAGCAGCCAACCCCGTCTAGCGGGGGGGAACGTTTTAAACAATGAGCAGTTCTTC,CASSQPRLAGGNVLNNEQFF
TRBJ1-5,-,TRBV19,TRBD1,TGTGCCAGTAGTAGACAGGGGAGCAATCAGCCCCAGCATTTT,CASSRQGSNQPQHF
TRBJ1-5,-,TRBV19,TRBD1,TGTGCCACCCGATTACAGGGGGCAGGCCGTCAGCCCCAGCATTTT,CATRLQGAGRQPQHF
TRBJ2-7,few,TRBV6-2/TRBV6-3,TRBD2,TGTGCCAGCAGTTACTCAGCTAGCGGGAGGTGGGAGCAGTACTTC,CASSYSASGRWEQYF
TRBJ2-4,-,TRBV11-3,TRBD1,TGTGCCAGCAGCTTAGGAGGGACAGTAGCCAAAAACATTCAGTACTTC,CASSLGGTVAKNIQYF
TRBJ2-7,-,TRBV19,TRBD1,TGTGCCAGTAGTCACAGGGACAGGGGCTACGAGCAGTACTTC,CASSHRDRGYEQYF
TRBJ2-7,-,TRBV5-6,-,TGTGCCAGCACCCGGGGGGCCTTGAGGGAGCAGTACTTC,CASTRGALREQYF
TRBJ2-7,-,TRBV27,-,TGTGCCAGCAGTTTTCAAAGGGGCAGATCCTACGAGCAGTACTTC,CASSFQRGRSYEQYF
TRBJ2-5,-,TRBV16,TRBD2,TGTGCCAGCAGCCAATTGACTAGCGGACAAGAGACCCAGTACTTC,CASSQLTSGQETQYF
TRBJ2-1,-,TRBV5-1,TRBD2,TGCGCCAGCAGCACCAATAGACTAGCGGCCTACAATGAGCAGTTCTTC,CASSTNRLAAYNEQFF
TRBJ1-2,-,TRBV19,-,TGTGCCAGTAGTATCGGCGGACTCAATGGCTACACCTTC,CASSIGGLNGYTF
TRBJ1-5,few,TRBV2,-,TGTGCCAGCAGTTCAGATAGCAATCAGCCCCAGCATTTT,CASSSDSNQPQHF
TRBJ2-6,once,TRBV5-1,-,TGCGCCAGCAGCACCCAGGGTTCCGGGGCCAACGTCCTGACTTTC,CASSTQGSGANVLTF
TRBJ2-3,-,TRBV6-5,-,TGTGCCAGCACCCACAGGGAAACGCAGTATTTT,CASTHRETQYF
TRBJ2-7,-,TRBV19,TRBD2,TGTGCCAGTAGTATTGCGGGAGGGCTCGAGCAGTACTTC,CASSIAGGLEQYF
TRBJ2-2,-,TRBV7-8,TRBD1,TGTGCCAGCAGCACGGACAGGGGGATTAGGATCGGGGAGCTGTTTTTT,CASSTDRGIRIGELFF
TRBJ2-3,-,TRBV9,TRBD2,TGTGCCAGCAGCGTGAAAGCGGGAGCAACAGATACGCAGTATTTT,CASSVKAGATDTQYF